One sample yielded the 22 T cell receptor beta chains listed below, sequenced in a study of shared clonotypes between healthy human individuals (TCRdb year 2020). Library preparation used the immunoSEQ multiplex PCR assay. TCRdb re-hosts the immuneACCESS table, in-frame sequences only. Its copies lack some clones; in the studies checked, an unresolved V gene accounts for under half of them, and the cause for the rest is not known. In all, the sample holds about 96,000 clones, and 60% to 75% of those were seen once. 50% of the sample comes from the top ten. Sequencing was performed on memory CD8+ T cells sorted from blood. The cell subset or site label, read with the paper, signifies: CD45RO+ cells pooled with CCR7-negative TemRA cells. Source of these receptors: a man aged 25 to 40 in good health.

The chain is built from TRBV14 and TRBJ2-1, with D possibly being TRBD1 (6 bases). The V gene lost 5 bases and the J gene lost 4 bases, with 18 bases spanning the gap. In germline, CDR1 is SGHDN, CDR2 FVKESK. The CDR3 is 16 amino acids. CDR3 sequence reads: CASSRYERQDYNEQFF. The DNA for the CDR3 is TGTGCCAGCAGCAGATACGAACGACAGGATTACAATGAGCAGTTCTTC.

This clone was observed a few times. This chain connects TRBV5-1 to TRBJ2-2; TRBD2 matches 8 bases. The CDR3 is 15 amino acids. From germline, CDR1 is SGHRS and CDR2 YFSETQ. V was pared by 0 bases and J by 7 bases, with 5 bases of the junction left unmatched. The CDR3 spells CASSLDGRAVGELFF. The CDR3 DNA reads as TGCGCCAGCAGCTTGGACGGGAGGGCCGTCGGGGAGCTGTTTTTT.

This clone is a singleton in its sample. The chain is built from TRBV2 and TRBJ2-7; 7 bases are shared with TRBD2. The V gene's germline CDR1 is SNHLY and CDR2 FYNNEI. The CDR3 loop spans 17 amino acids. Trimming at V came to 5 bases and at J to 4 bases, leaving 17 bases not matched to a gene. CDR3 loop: CASSHTLDLAGPYEQYF. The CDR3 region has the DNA TGTGCCAGCAGTCATACCCTGGACTTAGCGGGCCCATACGAGCAGTACTTC.

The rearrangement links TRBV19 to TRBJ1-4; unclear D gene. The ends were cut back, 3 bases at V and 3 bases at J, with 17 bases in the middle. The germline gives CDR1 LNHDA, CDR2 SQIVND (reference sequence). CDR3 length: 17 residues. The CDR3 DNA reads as TGTGCCAGTAGTATTTGGACCGACCGCTCGCCTAATGAAAAACTGTTTTTT. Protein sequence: CASSIWTDRSPNEKLFF.

The CDR3 loop is CASSLGPGEETQYF. As DNA, the CDR3 is TGTGCCAGCAGCTTGGGTCCAGGGGAAGAGACCCAGTACTTC. The genes are TRBV5-4 and TRBJ2-5; weak D call: TRBD1 (6 bases). Germline V lookup: CDR1 SGHNT, CDR2 YYREEE (reference sequence). The CDR3 totals 14 residues. V was cut by 0 bases and J by 3 bases, with 9 bases left in between. Supplemented by reference TRBV5-4 and TRBJ2-5, the full variable domain reads ETGVTQSPTHLIKTRGQQVTLRCSSQSGHNTVSWYQQALGQGPQFIFQYYREEENGRGNFPPRFSGLQFPNYSSELNVNALELDDSALYLCASSLGPGEETQYFGPGTRLLVL.

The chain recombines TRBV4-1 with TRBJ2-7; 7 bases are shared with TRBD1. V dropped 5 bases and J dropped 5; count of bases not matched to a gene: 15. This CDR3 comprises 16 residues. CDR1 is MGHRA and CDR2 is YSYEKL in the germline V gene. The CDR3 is CASSSPTGSGWNEQYF. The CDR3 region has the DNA TGCGCCAGCAGCTCCCCGACAGGGTCCGGCTGGAACGAGCAGTACTTC.

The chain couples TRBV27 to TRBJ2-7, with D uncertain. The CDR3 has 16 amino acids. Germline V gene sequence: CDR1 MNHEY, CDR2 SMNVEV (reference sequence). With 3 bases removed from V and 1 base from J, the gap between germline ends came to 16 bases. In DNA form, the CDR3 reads TGTGCCAGCAGTTTTTCTATGGGTGGTTTGTCCTACGAGCAGTACTTC. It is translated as CASSFSMGGLSYEQYF.

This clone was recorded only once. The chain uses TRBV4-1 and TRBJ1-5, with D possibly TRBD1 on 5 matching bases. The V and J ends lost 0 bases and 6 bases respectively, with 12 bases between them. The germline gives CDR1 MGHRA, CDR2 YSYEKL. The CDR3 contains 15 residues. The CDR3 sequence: CASSQDQSGGQPQHF. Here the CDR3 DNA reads TGCGCCAGCAGCCAAGATCAGAGTGGGGGTCAGCCCCAGCATTTT.

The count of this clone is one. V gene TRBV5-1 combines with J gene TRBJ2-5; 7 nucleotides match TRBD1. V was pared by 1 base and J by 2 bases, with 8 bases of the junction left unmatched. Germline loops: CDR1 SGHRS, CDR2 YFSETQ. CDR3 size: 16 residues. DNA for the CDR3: TGCGCCAGCAGCTTGTTGCCGGGACAGCAACAAGAGACCCAGTACTTC. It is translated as CASSLLPGQQQETQYF.

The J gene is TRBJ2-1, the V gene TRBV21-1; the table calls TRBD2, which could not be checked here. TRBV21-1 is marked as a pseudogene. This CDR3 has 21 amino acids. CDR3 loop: CASRRMEWTSGRRGSYNEQFF. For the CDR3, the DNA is TGTGCCAGCAGAAGAATGGAATGGACTAGCGGGAGGAGGGGCTCCTACAATGAGCAGTTCTTC.

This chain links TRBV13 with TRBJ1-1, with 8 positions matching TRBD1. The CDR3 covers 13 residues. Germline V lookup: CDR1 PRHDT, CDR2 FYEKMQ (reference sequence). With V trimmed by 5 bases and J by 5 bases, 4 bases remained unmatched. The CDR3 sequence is CASSSRGRTEAFF. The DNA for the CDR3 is TGTGCCAGCAGCAGCAGGGGGCGGACTGAAGCTTTCTTT.

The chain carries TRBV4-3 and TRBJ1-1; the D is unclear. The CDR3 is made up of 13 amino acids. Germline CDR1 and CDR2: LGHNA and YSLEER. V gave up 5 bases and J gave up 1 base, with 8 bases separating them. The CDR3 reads CASSLAENTEAFF. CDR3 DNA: TGCGCCAGCAGCTTGGCGGAGAACACTGAAGCTTTCTTT.

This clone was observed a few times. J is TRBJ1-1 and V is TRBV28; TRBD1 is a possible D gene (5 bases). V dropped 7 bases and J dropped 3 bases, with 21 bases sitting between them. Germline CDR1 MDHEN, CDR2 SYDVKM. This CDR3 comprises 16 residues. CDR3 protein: CASISVWGRGDTEAFF. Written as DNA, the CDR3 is TGTGCCAGCATCTCAGTTTGGGGACGGGGTGACACTGAAGCTTTCTTT.

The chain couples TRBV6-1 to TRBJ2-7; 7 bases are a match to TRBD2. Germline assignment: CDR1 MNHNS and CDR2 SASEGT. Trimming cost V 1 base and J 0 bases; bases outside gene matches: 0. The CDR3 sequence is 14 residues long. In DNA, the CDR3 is TGTGCCAGCAGTGAAGGGACTAGCTCCTACGAGCAGTACTTC. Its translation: CASSEGTSSYEQYF.

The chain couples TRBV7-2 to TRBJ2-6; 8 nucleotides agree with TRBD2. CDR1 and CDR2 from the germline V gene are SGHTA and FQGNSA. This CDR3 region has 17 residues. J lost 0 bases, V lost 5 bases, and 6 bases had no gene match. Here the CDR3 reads CASSHFSGTSGANVLTF. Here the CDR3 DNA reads TGTGCCAGCAGCCACTTTAGCGGGACCTCTGGGGCCAACGTCCTGACTTTC.

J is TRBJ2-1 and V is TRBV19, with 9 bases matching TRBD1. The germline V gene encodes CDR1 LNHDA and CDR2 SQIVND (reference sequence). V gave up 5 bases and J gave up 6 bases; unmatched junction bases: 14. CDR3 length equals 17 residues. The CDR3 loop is CASSVQQGASFFNEQFF. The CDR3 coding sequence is TGTGCCAGTAGTGTCCAACAGGGGGCCTCCTTTTTCAATGAGCAGTTCTTC.

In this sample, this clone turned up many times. This CDR3 reads CASSLDQGGINEQFF. The CDR3 region has the DNA TGCGCCAGCAGTCTGGACCAGGGCGGGATTAATGAGCAGTTCTTC. This sequence joins TRBV10-1 and TRBJ2-1; TRBD2 is a possible D gene (6 bases). Germline CDR1 reads WNHNN; CDR2 reads SYGVQD (reference sequence). Between the trimmed V and J ends, which lost 5 bases and 7 bases, there was a span of 18 bases. The CDR3 has 15 amino acids.

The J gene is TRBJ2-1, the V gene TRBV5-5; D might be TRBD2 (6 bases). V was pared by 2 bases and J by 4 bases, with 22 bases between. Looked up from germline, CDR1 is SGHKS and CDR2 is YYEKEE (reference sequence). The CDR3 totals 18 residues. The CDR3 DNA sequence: TGTGCCAGCAGCTTATCCGCTCTGGCGGGATGGTCGTACAATGAGCAGTTCTTC. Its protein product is CASSLSALAGWSYNEQFF.

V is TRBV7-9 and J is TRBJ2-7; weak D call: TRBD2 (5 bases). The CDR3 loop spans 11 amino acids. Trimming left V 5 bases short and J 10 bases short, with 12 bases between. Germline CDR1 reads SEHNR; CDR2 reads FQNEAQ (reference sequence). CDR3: CASSEGSIQYF. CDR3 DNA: TGTGCCAGCAGCGAGGGCAGTATTCAGTACTTC.

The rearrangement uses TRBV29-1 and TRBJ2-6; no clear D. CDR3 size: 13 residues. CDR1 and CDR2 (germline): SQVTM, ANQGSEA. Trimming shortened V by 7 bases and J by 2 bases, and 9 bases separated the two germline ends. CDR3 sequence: CSAWETGANVLTF. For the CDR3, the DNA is TGCAGCGCCTGGGAAACTGGGGCCAACGTCCTGACTTTC.

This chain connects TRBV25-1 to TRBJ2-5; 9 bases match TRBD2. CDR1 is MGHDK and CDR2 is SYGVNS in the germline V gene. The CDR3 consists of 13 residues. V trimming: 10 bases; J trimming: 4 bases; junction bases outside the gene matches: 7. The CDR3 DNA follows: TGTGCCACCCTAGGACTAGCGCGAGAGACCCAGTACTTC. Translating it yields CATLGLARETQYF. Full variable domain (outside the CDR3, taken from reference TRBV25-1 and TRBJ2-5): EADIYQTPRYLVIGTGKKITLECSQTMGHDKMYWYQQDPGMELHLIHYSYGVNSTEKGDLSSESTVSRIRTEHFPLTLESARPSHTSQYLCATLGLARETQYFGPGTRLLVL.

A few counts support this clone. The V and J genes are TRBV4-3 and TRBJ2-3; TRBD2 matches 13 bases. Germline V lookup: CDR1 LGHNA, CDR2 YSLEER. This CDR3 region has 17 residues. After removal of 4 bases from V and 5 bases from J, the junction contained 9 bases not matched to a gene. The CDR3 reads CASSPWTSGSYIDTQYF. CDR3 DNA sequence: TGCGCCAGCAGCCCCTGGACTAGCGGGAGTTACATAGATACGCAGTATTTT.